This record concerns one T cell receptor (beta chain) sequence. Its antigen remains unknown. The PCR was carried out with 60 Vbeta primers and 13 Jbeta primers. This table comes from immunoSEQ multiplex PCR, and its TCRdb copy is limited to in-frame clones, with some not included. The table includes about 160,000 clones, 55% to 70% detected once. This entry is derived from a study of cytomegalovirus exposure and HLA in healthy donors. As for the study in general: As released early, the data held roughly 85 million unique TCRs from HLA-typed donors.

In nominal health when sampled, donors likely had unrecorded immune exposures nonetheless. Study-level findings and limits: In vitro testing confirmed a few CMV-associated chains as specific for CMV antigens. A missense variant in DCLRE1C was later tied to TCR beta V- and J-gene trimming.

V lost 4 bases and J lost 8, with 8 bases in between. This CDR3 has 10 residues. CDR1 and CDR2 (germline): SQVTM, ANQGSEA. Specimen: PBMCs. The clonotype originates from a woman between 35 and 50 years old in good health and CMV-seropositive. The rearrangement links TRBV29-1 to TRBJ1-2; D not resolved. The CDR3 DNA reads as TGCAGCGTTGCGAATCAGGGCTACACCTTC. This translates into CSVANQGYTF. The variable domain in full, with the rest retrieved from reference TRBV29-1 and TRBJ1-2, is SAVISQKPSRDICQRGTSLTIQCQVDSQVTMMFWYRQQPGQSLTLIATANQGSEATYESGFVIDKFPISRPNLTFSTLTVSNMSPEDSSIYLCSVANQGYTFGSGTRLTVV.